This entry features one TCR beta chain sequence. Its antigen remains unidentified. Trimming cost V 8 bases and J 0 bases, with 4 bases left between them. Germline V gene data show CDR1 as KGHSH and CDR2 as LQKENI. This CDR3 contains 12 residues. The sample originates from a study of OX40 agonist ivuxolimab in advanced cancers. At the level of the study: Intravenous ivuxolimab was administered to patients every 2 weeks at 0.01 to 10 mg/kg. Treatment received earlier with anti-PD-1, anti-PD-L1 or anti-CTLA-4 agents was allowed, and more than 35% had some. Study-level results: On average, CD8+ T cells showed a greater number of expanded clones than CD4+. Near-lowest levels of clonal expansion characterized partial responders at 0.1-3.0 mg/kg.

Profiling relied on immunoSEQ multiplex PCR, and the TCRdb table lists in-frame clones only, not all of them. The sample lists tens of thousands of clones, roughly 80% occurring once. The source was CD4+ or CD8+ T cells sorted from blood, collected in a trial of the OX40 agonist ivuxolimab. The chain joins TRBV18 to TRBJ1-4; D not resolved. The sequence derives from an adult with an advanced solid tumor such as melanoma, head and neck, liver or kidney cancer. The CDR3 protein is CASVATNEKLFF. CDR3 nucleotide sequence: TGTGCCAGCGTGGCAACTAATGAAAAACTGTTTTTT. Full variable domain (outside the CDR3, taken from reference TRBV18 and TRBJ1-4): NAGVMQNPRHLVRRRGQEARLRCSPMKGHSHVYWYRQLPEEGLKFMVYLQKENIIDESGMPKERFSAEFPKEGPSILRIQQVVRGDSAAYFCASVATNEKLFFGSGTQLSVL.